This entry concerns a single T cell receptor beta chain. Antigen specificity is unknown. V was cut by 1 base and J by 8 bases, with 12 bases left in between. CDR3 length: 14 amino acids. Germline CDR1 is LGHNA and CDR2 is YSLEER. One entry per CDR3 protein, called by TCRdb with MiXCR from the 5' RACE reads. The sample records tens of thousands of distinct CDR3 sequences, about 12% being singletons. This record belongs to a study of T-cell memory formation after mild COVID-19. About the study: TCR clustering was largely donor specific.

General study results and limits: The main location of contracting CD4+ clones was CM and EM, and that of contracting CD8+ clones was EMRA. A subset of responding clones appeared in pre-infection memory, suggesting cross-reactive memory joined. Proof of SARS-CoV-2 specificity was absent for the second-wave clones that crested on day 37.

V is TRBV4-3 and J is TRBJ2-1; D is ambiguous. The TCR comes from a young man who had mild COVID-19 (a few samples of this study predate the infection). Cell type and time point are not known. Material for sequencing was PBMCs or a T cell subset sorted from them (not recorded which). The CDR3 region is CASSQVGRDHEQFF. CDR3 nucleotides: TGCGCCAGCAGCCAAGTCGGCCGTGACCATGAGCAGTTCTTC.